These 8 T cell receptor beta chains were all obtained from the same sample, sequenced in a study of metastatic and nonmetastatic thyroid tumors. TCRdb called clones again from the PCR reads with MiXCR. The sample carries fewer than 6,000 clones, roughly 25% recorded once. Thyroid surgery was performed in patients who had received no treatment beforehand. Source material: adjacent normal tissue. Receptors originate from a male donor with papillary thyroid cancer or a benign thyroid nodule (not recorded which). Some clones in this sample may be carry-over from other donors' samples.

This clone came up a few times. Other DNA sequences within the sample encode an identical CDR3. The J gene is TRBJ2-7, the V gene TRBV6-1; tentative D call: TRBD1 (6 bases). V was shortened by 6 bases and J by 1 base, with 13 bases between the two germline ends. Germline values: CDR1 MNHNS, CDR2 SASEGT. The CDR3 covers 14 residues. The CDR3 spells CASRPPGQSYEQYF. The CDR3 nucleotides are TGTGCCAGCAGGCCCCCGGGACAATCCTACGAGCAGTACTTC.

V and J are TRBV20-1 and TRBJ1-5; a weak D match, TRBD1 (5 bases). This CDR3 has 17 amino acids. CDR1 and CDR2 (germline): DFQATT, SNEGSKA (reference sequence). Trimming took 2 bases from V and 3 from J, leaving 20 bases between them. CDR3 in amino acids: CSARPRRDSSPNQPQHF. The DNA for the CDR3 is TGCAGTGCTAGACCCCGGAGGGACTCTTCCCCCAATCAGCCCCAGCATTTT.

V is TRBV7-9 and J is TRBJ2-7; TRBD1 matches at 8 bases. V gave up 1 base and J gave up 5 bases; unmatched junction bases: 4. This CDR3 has 14 residues. Germline CDR1 and CDR2: SEHNR and FQNEAQ (reference sequence). The CDR3 protein is CASSLDRGYNEQYF. CDR3 coding DNA: TGTGCCAGCAGCTTAGACAGGGGGTATAACGAGCAGTACTTC.

In its sample, this clone was seen many times. This chain uses TRBV12-3 or TRBV12-4 with TRBJ1-1; D gene ambiguous. Trimming pared 2 bases from V and 4 bases from J, leaving 8 bases between. This CDR3 region has 13 residues. CDR3 region: CASSLPPGTEAFF. The CDR3 coding sequence is TGTGCCAGCAGTTTACCCCCGGGCACTGAAGCTTTCTTT.

This clone was seen many times. The sample carries other DNA sequences with the same CDR3. The chain joins TRBV12-3 or TRBV12-4 to TRBJ2-2; D is uncertain. CDR3 length equals 15 residues. Trimming took 3 bases from V and 1 from J, leaving 9 bases between them. As DNA, the CDR3 is TGTGCCAGCAGTTTCACCCTCCTGAACACCGGGGAGCTGTTTTTT. This gives the protein CASSFTLLNTGELFF.

Only a few counts were recorded for this clone. This is likely a read error, given that the CDR3 carries no conserved phenylalanine or tryptophan at its end. The chain recombines TRBV6-5 with TRBJ2-1; perhaps TRBD2 as D (5 bases). The germline gives CDR1 MNHEY, CDR2 SVGAGI. There are 14 residues in the CDR3. The DNA of the CDR3 is TGTGCCAGAAGTTACTCTAGCTCTTACAATGATCAGTTCTGC. This sequence encodes CARSYSSSYNDQFC.

By share of the sample, this clone is medium-sized. The rearrangement uses TRBV7-9 and TRBJ2-1, with 8 positions matching TRBD1. V lost 3 bases, J lost 5 bases, and 12 bases stayed unmatched. Per germline, CDR1 SEHNR and CDR2 FQNEAQ (reference sequence). The CDR3 is 17 residues long. The CDR3: CASSLNRGYLLNNEQFF. The CDR3 DNA sequence: TGTGCCAGCAGCTTGAACAGGGGGTACCTCCTAAACAATGAGCAGTTCTTC.

This clone was seen at least ten times. This sequence joins TRBV7-6 and TRBJ2-1; D is perhaps TRBD2 (7 bases). CDR1 is SGHVS, CDR2 FNYEAQ, per germline. The V and J ends lost 5 bases and 8 bases respectively, with 19 bases between them. The CDR3 is made up of 15 amino acids. This CDR3 reads CASSRLEGGRDEQFF. CDR3 sequence (DNA): TGTGCCAGCAGCCGCCTGGAGGGGGGGAGGGATGAGCAGTTCTTC.